This T cell receptor beta chain was obtained from a study of identical twins. The authors used template switching to add a universal primer site and gave cDNA unique molecular identifiers. One entry per CDR3 protein results from TCRdb running MiXCR on the 5' RACE reads. The data contain under 250,000 distinct CDR3 sequences, 6% to 8% of them seen just once; the ten biggest clones take up 5.4%. This clonotype was seen only a few times. The antigen remains undetermined. Study conclusions and caveats: Insertions were reduced in abundant cord blood beta clonotypes but not in memory repertoires. Donors were not followed over many years; analysis was cross-sectional.

Every one of the donors was a healthy Caucasian. V was cut by 1 base and J by 4 bases, with 12 bases left in between. The CDR3 loop spans 15 amino acids. Germline values: CDR1 SGHTA, CDR2 FQGTGA. These same records also appear under a second study, on yellow fever vaccine responses in identical twins.

This sequence was found in a woman aged 18-29 years in good health. The material sequenced was CD8+ T cells sorted from blood. The chain combines TRBV7-3 with TRBJ2-3, with D possibly matching TRBD2 (6 bases). The DNA for the CDR3 is TGTGCCAGCAGCTTAATAGGCGGGAACGCAGATACGCAGTATTTT. It yields the protein CASSLIGGNADTQYF.